This passage covers 23 T cell receptor beta chains from one sample sequenced in a study of cytotoxic CD8 clonotypes in ibrutinib-treated CLL. The protocol was immunoSEQ multiplex PCR, while the TCRdb copy is restricted to in-frame clones and leaves out a portion. The repertoire holds 70,000 to 80,000 clones, with 83% as singletons. This specimen was PBMCs, taken after 24 months of ibrutinib treatment. Receptor source: a human donor with chronic lymphocytic leukemia.

The sample holds one count of this clone. V and J are TRBV30 and TRBJ1-5, with a tentative D call TRBD1 (6 bases). The V and J ends lost 2 bases and 5 bases respectively, with 13 bases between them. The V gene's germline CDR1 is GTSNPN and CDR2 SVGIG (reference sequence). The CDR3 loop spans 14 amino acids. Written as DNA, the CDR3 is TGTGCCTGGAGTTCAGGGGTCAGCGATCAGCCCCAGCATTTT. Translating it yields CAWSSGVSDQPQHF. Drawing the rest from reference TRBV30 and TRBJ1-5, the complete variable domain is SQTIHQWPATLVQPVGSPLSLECTVEGTSNPNLYWYRQAAGRGLQLLFYSVGIGQISSEVPQNLSASRPQDRQFILSSKKLLLSDSGFYLCAWSSGVSDQPQHFGDGTRLSIL.

The rearrangement joins TRBV28 to TRBJ1-1; 11 bases line up with TRBD1. The V gene's germline CDR1 is MDHEN and CDR2 SYDVKM. This CDR3 is built from 15 residues. Unmatched junction bases numbered 6, after V lost 5 bases and J lost 4 bases. Here the CDR3 reads CASSQTGTGGTEAFF. The CDR3 DNA sequence: TGTGCCAGCAGTCAAACGGGGACAGGGGGCACTGAAGCTTTCTTT.

The chain joins TRBV7-3 to TRBJ2-7, with 8 bases that match TRBD2. V shed 1 base, J shed 5 bases, and the junction held 7 bases outside the gene matches. This CDR3 spans 15 amino acids. CDR1 is SGHTA, CDR2 FQGTGA, per germline. This CDR3 is CASSLISAGVDEQYF. The CDR3 DNA reads as TGTGCCAGCAGCTTAATATCAGCGGGAGTGGACGAGCAGTACTTC.

The chain recombines TRBV29-1 with TRBJ1-1; D uncertain. Germline V lookup: CDR1 SQVTM, CDR2 ANQGSEA. CDR3 length: 10 amino acids. Between the trimmed V and J ends, which lost 4 bases and 4 bases, there was a span of 4 bases. The CDR3 sequence is CSVGGTEAFF. In nucleotides, the CDR3 is TGCAGCGTTGGGGGCACTGAAGCTTTCTTT.

The chain links TRBV5-1 to TRBJ2-3; 13 bases align to TRBD2. Per the germline V gene, CDR1 is SGHRS and CDR2 is YFSETQ. The CDR3 length is 15 residues. Trimming removed 0 bases from V and 9 bases from J; junction bases left unmatched: 4. The CDR3 sequence: CASSLEGLAGKTQYF. Written as DNA, the CDR3 is TGCGCCAGCAGCTTGGAGGGACTAGCGGGAAAGACGCAGTATTTT.

The chain joins TRBV2 to TRBJ1-5; 7 bases align to TRBD1. V lost 5 bases and J lost 0; bases outside the gene matches: 7. CDR1 SNHLY and CDR2 FYNNEI come from the germline V gene. The CDR3 sequence is 16 residues long. CDR3 loop: CASSFRGISSNQPQHF. The CDR3 region has the DNA TGTGCCAGCAGTTTCAGGGGGATTAGTAGCAATCAGCCCCAGCATTTT.

The genes are TRBV19 and TRBJ2-3, with D tentatively TRBD1 (6 bases). Germline CDR1 reads LNHDA; CDR2 reads SQIVND (reference sequence). The germline V and J ends were trimmed by 0 bases and 2 bases, with 18 bases remaining between them. CDR3 length: 18 residues. CDR3 DNA: TGTGCCAGTAGTATAGAAGGGGCCGGGACACACTACACAGATACGCAGTATTTT. Protein sequence: CASSIEGAGTHYTDTQYF.

The gene calls are TRBV2 and TRBJ2-7; a weak D match, TRBD2 (6 bases). Germline-derived CDR1 and CDR2 are SNHLY and FYNNEI. CDR3 length: 11 residues. Trimming removed 8 bases at V and 5 bases at J, with 10 bases between. CDR3 amino acids: CASYLANEQYF. CDR3 nucleotide sequence: TGTGCCAGCTATCTAGCGAACGAGCAGTACTTC.

The rearrangement links TRBV27 to TRBJ2-1; no definite D call. V dropped 3 bases and J dropped 4 bases, with 7 bases sitting between them. Per the germline V gene, CDR1 is MNHEY and CDR2 is SMNVEV (reference sequence). This CDR3 has 13 residues. The CDR3 region has the DNA TGTGCCAGCAGTTTTCACAAATACAATGAGCAGTTCTTC. Translation: CASSFHKYNEQFF.

CDR3 bases: TGTGCCAGCAGCCAAGATAACGGACAGGGGGCGTCCGGGGAGCTGTTTTTT. Its protein is CASSQDNGQGASGELFF. The chain employs TRBV4-2 and TRBJ2-2, with TRBD1 matching over 11 bases. After removal of 0 bases from V and 6 bases from J, the junction contained 6 bases not matched to a gene. The CDR3 runs 17 residues. CDR1 is LGHNA and CDR2 is YNFKEQ in the germline V gene.

A few counts support this clone. This sequence joins TRBV15 and TRBJ2-7; no definite D call. This CDR3 spans 15 amino acids. In germline, CDR1 is LNHNV, CDR2 YYDKDF (reference sequence). With 0 bases removed from V and 3 bases from J, the gap between germline ends came to 12 bases. The CDR3 protein is CATSREGTTYYEQYF. The CDR3, as DNA: TGTGCCACCAGCAGAGAAGGAACTACCTACTACGAGCAGTACTTC.

The rearrangement uses TRBV19 and TRBJ2-5; possibly TRBD1 or TRBD2 for D (5 bases each). V was shortened by 5 bases and J by 5 bases, with 21 bases between the two germline ends. The CDR3 loop spans 16 amino acids. From germline, CDR1 is LNHDA and CDR2 SQIVND (reference sequence). The CDR3 spells CASSSRGRSTRETQYF. CDR3 bases: TGTGCCAGTAGTTCTCGGGGACGCTCGACAAGGGAGACCCAGTACTTC.

This sequence joins TRBV2 and TRBJ1-2, with D perhaps matching TRBD1 (6 bases). CDR3 length equals 13 residues. The V and J ends lost 7 bases and 8 bases respectively, with 17 bases between them. CDR1 is SNHLY, CDR2 FYNNEI, per germline. CDR3: CASKPGARTGYTF. The DNA of the CDR3 is TGTGCCAGCAAACCGGGGGCGCGAACAGGCTACACCTTC.

This clone is medium-sized (0.01 to 0.1%) within its sample. The chain combines TRBV28 with TRBJ1-2, with unresolved D. Trimming shortened V by 4 bases and J by 0 bases, and 12 bases separated the two germline ends. The CDR3 spans 15 residues. Germline-derived CDR1 and CDR2 are MDHEN and SYDVKM. Written as DNA, the CDR3 is TGTGCCAGCAGTTCCTCGGGTGGAGCTAACTATGGCTACACCTTC. Encoded protein: CASSSSGGANYGYTF.

This chain joins TRBV30 and TRBJ2-7, with D possibly TRBD1 on 6 matching bases. Germline V gives CDR1 GTSNPN, CDR2 SVGIG (reference sequence). Trimming removed 2 bases at V and 3 bases at J, with 8 bases between. The CDR3 is made up of 12 amino acids. The DNA for the CDR3 is TGTGCCTGGAGTACAGGGATCTACGAGCAGTACTTC. Protein product: CAWSTGIYEQYF.

A single count supports this clone. V and J are TRBV29-1 and TRBJ2-7; D not certain. The CDR3 totals 13 residues. Trimming removed 0 bases at V and 6 bases at J, with 12 bases between. The germline CDR1 and CDR2 sequences are SQVTM and ANQGSEA. Here the CDR3 reads CSVEDTQVGEQYF. Here the CDR3 DNA reads TGCAGCGTTGAAGATACCCAAGTGGGCGAGCAGTACTTC.

This sequence joins TRBV28 and TRBJ2-7; D gene ambiguous. This CDR3 has 12 residues. V gave up 5 bases and J gave up 3 bases, with 8 bases separating them. Germline loops: CDR1 MDHEN, CDR2 SYDVKM. CDR3 in DNA: TGTGCCAGCAGTCTGGAGAACTACGAGCAGTACTTC. It encodes CASSLENYEQYF.

V is TRBV19 and J is TRBJ2-1, with TRBD2 as a possible D gene (6 bases). This CDR3 contains 16 residues. Germline CDR1 and CDR2: LNHDA and SQIVND (reference sequence). V shed 6 bases and J shed 0 bases, with 15 bases lying between them. The CDR3 sequence is CASSGDLARSYNEQFF. CDR3 bases: TGTGCCAGTAGCGGAGATCTAGCGCGCTCCTACAATGAGCAGTTCTTC.

This clone was seen a handful of times. V is TRBV7-2 and J is TRBJ2-7; 9 nucleotides agree with TRBD2. Germline lookup yields CDR1 SGHTA and CDR2 FQGNSA. V was clipped by 5 bases and J by 1 base; unmatched bases: 6. This CDR3 comprises 15 residues. CDR3: CASSPGLALSYEQYF. The DNA for the CDR3 is TGTGCCAGCAGCCCAGGACTAGCGCTTTCCTACGAGCAGTACTTC.

The V gene is TRBV5-1, the J gene TRBJ2-1; no clear D. V gave up 2 bases and J gave up 0 bases, with 18 bases separating them. The CDR3 has 18 residues. Germline V gene sequence: CDR1 SGHRS, CDR2 YFSETQ. CDR3 in amino acids: CASSFVPALRSSYNEQFF. The DNA of the CDR3 is TGCGCCAGCAGCTTTGTCCCGGCCTTGCGGTCCTCCTACAATGAGCAGTTCTTC.

In its sample, this clone was seen a few times. The rearrangement joins TRBV5-4 to TRBJ2-3; D unclear. V was cut by 7 bases and J by 0 bases, with 15 bases left in between. Germline V gene data show CDR1 as SGHNT and CDR2 as YYREEE (reference sequence). The CDR3 runs 15 residues. In DNA, the CDR3 is TGTGCCAGCCACCGGGCACCCGCTAGCACAGATACGCAGTATTTT. Translating gives CASHRAPASTDTQYF.

This chain joins TRBV9 and TRBJ1-1, with 7 nucleotides matching TRBD1. The ends lost 4 bases at V and 2 bases at J; junction bases unmatched: 11. There are 16 residues in the CDR3. Germline CDR1 is SGDLS and CDR2 is YYNGEE. This CDR3 reads CASSFYDRAGNTEAFF. CDR3 nucleotide sequence: TGTGCCAGCAGCTTTTATGACAGGGCTGGTAACACTGAAGCTTTCTTT.

This chain joins TRBV28 and TRBJ1-3, with 8 bases matching TRBD1. The CDR3 is 15 amino acids. V lost 5 bases to trimming and J lost 8 bases; unmatched junction nucleotides: 11. The germline gives CDR1 MDHEN, CDR2 SYDVKM. Written as DNA, the CDR3 is TGTGCCAGCAGTCAAACAGGGGGAGTCCCCCACACCATATATTTT. Its translation: CASSQTGGVPHTIYF.